These 17 T cell receptor beta chains share one sample of origin, sequenced in a study of T cells in localized non-small cell lung cancer. Profiled with immunoSEQ multiplex PCR; TCRdb holds only in-frame clones, not every one. The sample has 1,500 to 2,000 clones, approximately 28% seen once; the top ten hold roughly 18%. Sequencing was performed on lung tumor tissue, taken before any cancer treatment. These receptors were taken from a man aged 40-75 years with stage I lung adenocarcinoma.

The gene calls are TRBV29-1 and TRBJ2-4; D perhaps matches TRBD1 (5 bases). Germline V gene sequence: CDR1 SQVTM, CDR2 ANQGSEA. The CDR3 loop spans 18 amino acids. Trimming stripped 0 bases from V and 0 bases from J, with 18 bases between. The CDR3 DNA sequence: TGCAGCGTTGAAGATCGCAGGGAACCCTTTCTAGCCAAAAACATTCAGTACTTC. It encodes CSVEDRREPFLAKNIQYF.

This clone was detected a few times. The rearrangement joins TRBV28 to TRBJ1-5, with D unclear. Germline V CDR1 and CDR2: MDHEN, SYDVKM. V lost 2 bases, J lost 0 bases, and 11 bases lay in between. The CDR3 contains 16 residues. The CDR3 is CASSLTSSTSNQPQHF. In DNA form, the CDR3 reads TGTGCCAGCAGTTTAACTTCAAGTACTAGCAATCAGCCCCAGCATTTT.

This chain links TRBV11-3 with TRBJ1-4; D is undetermined. This CDR3 is 15 amino acids long. V lost 5 bases and J lost 1, with 11 bases in between. Germline loops: CDR1 SGHNT, CDR2 YENEEA. In nucleotides, the CDR3 is TGTGCCAGCAGCATACTGACCGGAACTAATGAAAAACTGTTTTTT. This gives the protein CASSILTGTNEKLFF.

This clone is labeled medium-sized (0.01 to 0.1%). J is TRBJ2-2 and V is TRBV11-3; 13 positions match TRBD2. Unmatched junction bases numbered 7, after V lost 5 bases and J lost 4 bases. This CDR3 region has 17 residues. Germline V gives CDR1 SGHNT, CDR2 YENEEA. CDR3 DNA sequence: TGTGCCAGCAGCCTACCGACTAGCGGGAGGCCCACCGGGGAGCTGTTTTTT. Translated: CASSLPTSGRPTGELFF.

The table lists this clone with a count of one. CDR3 coding DNA: TGTGCCAGCAGCCTCGTTAGGACGACTGAGCAGTTCTTC. Translating it yields CASSLVRTTEQFF. This chain connects TRBV14 to TRBJ2-1; D gene uncertain. Germline V CDR1 and CDR2: SGHDN, FVKESK. V lost 4 bases and J 9 bases, leaving 13 bases between the germline ends. The CDR3 is 13 residues long.

This rearrangement joins TRBV7-2 to TRBJ2-2; D perhaps matches TRBD2 (6 bases). V lost 5 bases, J lost 6 bases, and 10 bases lay in between. The CDR3 is 13 amino acids. Germline V gene lookup returns CDR1 SGHTA and CDR2 FQGNSA. The CDR3, as DNA: TGTGCCAGCAGCGGCTTAGCGGCCGGGGAGCTGTTTTTT. This sequence encodes CASSGLAAGELFF.

The DNA of the CDR3 is TGTGCCAGCAGTCTAGCGGGGGGGGAGGCAGATACGCAGTATTTT. Its translation is CASSLAGGEADTQYF. This chain connects TRBV11-3 to TRBJ2-3, with TRBD2 identical over 12 bases. Losses at the gene ends were 6 bases for V and 4 bases for J; bases not matched to a gene: 5. The CDR3 runs to 15 residues. Germline V lookup: CDR1 SGHNT, CDR2 YENEEA.

For the CDR3, the DNA is TGTGCCAGCAGCCGTCCCGGGACAGGCACAGATACGCAGTATTTT. Translation gives CASSRPGTGTDTQYF. J is TRBJ2-3 and V is TRBV28, with TRBD1 matching 7 bases. V shed 6 bases, J shed 1 base, and the junction held 7 bases outside the gene matches. The CDR3 is 15 residues long. Germline CDR1 is MDHEN and CDR2 is SYDVKM.

This clone was seen a few times. Here the CDR3 reads CAWSYRSGPMEQYF. CDR3 DNA: TGTGCCTGGAGCTACCGGAGCGGGCCTATGGAGCAGTACTTC. V gene TRBV30 combines with J gene TRBJ2-7, with a possible D match to TRBD2 (6 bases). CDR1 GTSNPN and CDR2 SVGIG come from the germline V gene (reference sequence). The germline V and J ends were trimmed by 3 bases and 7 bases, with 19 bases remaining between them. The CDR3 is made up of 14 amino acids.

The rearrangement uses TRBV11-3 and TRBJ2-1; 10 bases agree with TRBD2. The length of the CDR3 is 16 residues. Per the germline V gene, CDR1 is SGHNT and CDR2 is YENEEA. V shed 0 bases and J 7 bases; nucleotides not matched to a gene: 6. The CDR3: CASSLESGRARNEQFF. As DNA, the CDR3 is TGTGCCAGCAGCTTAGAGAGCGGGAGGGCCAGGAATGAGCAGTTCTTC.

V gene TRBV18 combines with J gene TRBJ2-1; 7 bases map to TRBD2. Germline V lookup: CDR1 KGHSH, CDR2 LQKENI. J gave up 4 bases and V 1 base, and 19 bases lay outside the gene matches. This CDR3 is 20 amino acids long. Here the CDR3 DNA reads TGTGCCAGCTCACCACTGGGCGGGAGACCGATCAGACCTCCTTACAATGAGCAGTTCTTC. Its protein product is CASSPLGGRPIRPPYNEQFF.

This clone has only a few counts. The rearrangement joins TRBV19 to TRBJ1-1, with D possibly being TRBD1 (6 bases). With 5 bases removed from V and 1 base from J, the gap between germline ends came to 20 bases. Germline-derived CDR1 and CDR2 are LNHDA and SQIVND (reference sequence). This CDR3 region has 17 residues. The CDR3 DNA reads as TGTGCCAGTAGTCCGACAGGCTACCTCATGGGGAACACTGAAGCTTTCTTT. Its translation is CASSPTGYLMGNTEAFF. The full variable domain, its missing parts supplied by reference TRBV19 and TRBJ1-1, is DGGITQSPKYLFRKEGQNVTLSCEQNLNHDAMYWYRQDPGQGLRLIYYSQIVNDFQKGDIAEGYSVSREKKESFPLTVTSAQKNPTAFYLCASSPTGYLMGNTEAFFGQGTRLTVV.

By proportion, this clone is medium-sized. The chain has TRBV11-3 and TRBJ1-1; a weak D match, TRBD1 (6 bases). V lost 2 bases, J lost 1 base, and 8 bases lay in between. CDR1 and CDR2 (germline): SGHNT, YENEEA. The length of the CDR3 is 14 residues. The CDR3 loop reads CASSLTRGNTEAFF. The CDR3 nucleotides are TGTGCCAGCAGCTTAACCAGGGGGAACACTGAAGCTTTCTTT.

The V call is TRBV18, the J call TRBJ2-7, with D possibly being TRBD1 or TRBD2 (5 bases each). The germline V gene has CDR1 KGHSH and CDR2 LQKENI. Deletions cut 3 bases from V and 0 bases from J, with 15 bases between. CDR3 length: 16 residues. CDR3 amino acids: CASSPPRGVSSYEQYF. The CDR3 DNA reads TGTGCCAGCTCACCGCCCCGGGGCGTAAGCTCCTACGAGCAGTACTTC.

The chain employs TRBV14 and TRBJ2-1; D might be TRBD1 or TRBD2, each matching 5 bases. V lost 1 base to trimming and J lost 5 bases, with 9 bases between them. This CDR3 contains 14 residues. CDR1 is SGHDN and CDR2 is FVKESK in the germline V gene. The CDR3 spells CASSQAVGDNEQFF. The CDR3 DNA reads TGTGCCAGCAGCCAAGCGGTGGGGGACAATGAGCAGTTCTTC.

The rearrangement uses TRBV28 and TRBJ2-7; weak D call: TRBD2 (5 bases). The CDR3 contains 13 residues. Trimming stripped 11 bases from V and 0 bases from J, with 14 bases between. Germline V gene data show CDR1 as MDHEN and CDR2 as SYDVKM. CDR3 in amino acids: CAADEGSSYEQYF. The CDR3 DNA follows: TGTGCCGCGGACGAGGGAAGCTCCTACGAGCAGTACTTC.

By share of the sample, this clone is medium-sized. This chain connects TRBV12-5 to TRBJ1-5; D is possibly TRBD1 (6 bases). The CDR3 spans 14 residues. The germline CDR1 and CDR2 sequences are LGHNT and FRNRAP. Here the CDR3 reads CASKGGASNQPQHF. For the CDR3, the DNA is TGTGCCAGCAAGGGGGGGGCGAGCAATCAGCCCCAGCATTTT.